These 8 T cell receptor beta chains originate from one sample sequenced in a study of regulatory T cells in long-lasting Graves disease. The time point is: persistent/refractory GD, antithyroid drugs over 5 years with positive TRAb. Generation of the TCR library employed RNA extracted from PBMCs. Construction of TCR beta libraries relied on iRepertoire HTBI primers and on Arm-PCR targeting CDR3 regions. Using its own MiXCR run on the multiplex PCR reads, TCRdb lists one record per CDR3 protein. The repertoire has 700,000 or so distinct CDR3 sequences, about 30% of them found once; the top ten carry around 42%. Sequencing used peripheral blood mononuclear cells (PBMCs), obtained when the disease was refractory, from a patient treated with antithyroid drugs. These receptors were collected from a female donor with Graves disease.

This sequence joins TRBV7-9 and TRBJ2-7, with a tentative D call TRBD1 (6 bases). The germline CDR1 and CDR2 sequences are SEHNR and FQNEAQ (reference sequence). CDR3 size: 14 residues. Deletions cut 6 bases from V and 2 bases from J, with 14 bases between. The CDR3 is CASRGATKTYEQYF. The CDR3 DNA reads TGTGCCAGCAGGGGGGCGACCAAAACCTACGAGCAGTACTTC.

This chain connects TRBV12-3 or TRBV12-4 to TRBJ2-1, with a possible D match to TRBD1 (6 bases). The V end lost 5 bases, the J end lost 14 bases, and 13 bases lay between the germline ends. The CDR3 spans 11 residues. The CDR3 nucleotides are TGTGCCAGCAGTGGTGAGGGGGTTGAGTTCTTC. It yields the protein CASSGEGVEFF.

This clonotype was counted between two and nine times. V is TRBV30 and J is TRBJ2-7; D uncertain. The CDR3 has 11 amino acids. CDR1 GTSNPN and CDR2 SVGIG come from the germline V gene (reference sequence). Trimming took 5 bases from V and 1 from J, leaving 6 bases between them. The CDR3 DNA reads TGTGCCTGGTCCGATTCCTACGAGCAGTACTTC. Amino acids: CAWSDSYEQYF.

The chain has TRBV27 and TRBJ1-2, with D tentatively TRBD1 (5 bases). Germline CDR1 is MNHEY and CDR2 is SMNVEV (reference sequence). CDR3 length: 14 amino acids. V was shortened by 6 bases and J by 3 bases, with 14 bases between the two germline ends. The CDR3 nucleotides are TGTGCCAGCAGACAGACAGCTAAAGACTATGGCTACACCTTC. Translated, it gives CASRQTAKDYGYTF.

This clonotype has a handful of counts. The chain recombines TRBV20-1 with TRBJ1-2; D is unclear. Germline loops: CDR1 DFQATT, CDR2 SNEGSKA (reference sequence). V shed 8 bases and J shed 4 bases, with 14 bases lying between them. This CDR3 region has 12 residues. DNA of the CDR3: TGCAGTAGTTCGGGCGGGATCTATGGCTACACCTTC. Its translation is CSSSGGIYGYTF.

The chain combines TRBV27 with TRBJ2-7; D is perhaps TRBD1 or TRBD2 (5 bases each). V was shortened by 4 bases and J by 2 bases, with 18 bases between the two germline ends. Germline V lookup: CDR1 MNHEY, CDR2 SMNVEV (reference sequence). The CDR3 loop spans 16 amino acids. The CDR3 region is CASSSGTGPGPYEQYF. The CDR3 DNA follows: TGTGCCAGCAGTTCGGGGACGGGTCCTGGGCCCTACGAGCAGTACTTC.

Concerning this clonotype: At one of its ends the junction is not consistent with the germline gene, which may arise from a read error. The J gene is TRBJ2-4, the V gene TRBV28; D is possibly TRBD1 (6 bases). Germline CDR1 and CDR2: MDHEN and SYDVKM. The CDR3 has 15 residues. CDR3 loop: CTSSLYRPGENIQYF. The CDR3, as DNA: TGTACCAGCAGTTTATATCGTCCAGGGGAAAACATTCAGTACTTC. Drawing the rest from reference TRBV28 and TRBJ2-4, the complete variable domain is DVKVTQSSRYLVKRTGEKVFLECVQDMDHENMFWYRQDPGLGLRLIYFSYDVKMKEKGDIPEGYSVSREKKERFSLILESASTNQTSMYLCTSSLYRPGENIQYFGAGTRLSVL.

The rearrangement uses TRBV7-7 and TRBJ2-5; the match to TRBD2 covers 9 bases. Germline-derived CDR1 and CDR2 are SSHAT and FNYEAQ (reference sequence). V shed 5 bases and J 0 bases; nucleotides not matched to a gene: 7. CDR3 length equals 16 residues. CDR3 sequence reads: CASSARLAAYQETQYF. The CDR3 nucleotides are TGTGCCAGCAGCGCAAGACTAGCGGCGTACCAAGAGACCCAGTACTTC. The complete variable domain, with remaining parts taken from reference TRBV7-7 and TRBJ2-5, reads GAGVSQSPRYKVTKRGQDVTLRCDPISSHATLYWYQQALGQGPEFLTYFNYEAQPDKSGLPSDRFSAERPEGSISTLTIQRTEQRDSAMYRCASSARLAAYQETQYFGPGTRLLVL.